Listed below are T cell receptor beta chains from one sample, sequenced in a study of vaccination and CD4 T cells after COVID-19. TCRdb reprocessed the PCR reads with MiXCR, giving one entry per CDR3 protein. The data hold under 20,000 distinct CDR3 sequences, with roughly 78% observed a single time. These receptors' targets are unknown. The material was CD4+ T cells from blood, cultured in vitro, obtained after SARS-CoV-2 vaccination. Every receptor here comes from a human donor who received a COVID-19 vaccine. Each CDR3 is given with its conserved first and last residue. The D gene is left open where the match is weak. Only some rows state a clone size, as once, few, many or a class for expanded clones.

cdr3_nt cdr3_aa d_call clone_size j_call v_call
TGCAGTGCTAGAGATTACGGCGGGGGGGCTGGAGATACGCAGTATTTT CSARDYGGGAGDTQYF TRBD2 - TRBJ2-3 TRBV20-1
TGTGCCAGCAGCGGATTACTCCCTACGAGCTCCCAAGAGACCCAGTACTTC CASSGLLPTSSQETQYF - - TRBJ2-5 TRBV11-2
TGTGCCACCAGTGATCCGGGTAAAGAGACCCAGTACTTC CATSDPGKETQYF - once TRBJ2-5 TRBV24-1
TGTGCCAGCAGGATCGGTTACCTATCTGGAAACACCATATATTTT CASRIGYLSGNTIYF - - TRBJ1-3 TRBV6-1
TGTGCCAGTAGCTCCGGACTCGGCACAGATACGCAGTATTTT CASSSGLGTDTQYF - - TRBJ2-3 TRBV19
TGTGCCAGCAGCTTAGGACAGGGAGAAGGAAACTATGGCTACACCTTC CASSLGQGEGNYGYTF TRBD1 - TRBJ1-2 TRBV7-9
TGTGCCACCAGTGAACGGGGGACCTCGCCCGAGACCCAGTACTTC CATSERGTSPETQYF - - TRBJ2-5 TRBV24-1
TGTGCCAGCAGTTTAAATGAAGTGTCCGGGGAGCTGTTTTTT CASSLNEVSGELFF - - TRBJ2-2 TRBV12-3/TRBV12-4
TGTGCCCCGCTCGACAGGCATAGCAATCAGCCCCAGCATTTT CAPLDRHSNQPQHF - - TRBJ1-5 TRBV24-1
TGTGCCAGCAGTTGGGGGACTAGCGGCTACAATGAGCAGTTCTTC CASSWGTSGYNEQFF TRBD2 once TRBJ2-1 TRBV12-3/TRBV12-4
TGTGCCAGCAGCTTAGGGGGATTCTCTAGCGGGGGGGCCTGGACGCAGTATTTT CASSLGGFSSGGAWTQYF TRBD2 few TRBJ2-3 TRBV7-2
TGTGCCACCACCGGGGGCCCGAGCTCCTACGAGCAGTACTTC CATTGGPSSYEQYF - - TRBJ2-7 TRBV24-1
TGCAGTGCTAGAGTTTCCCGGGCCAGCTACAATGAGCAGTTCTTC CSARVSRASYNEQFF - - TRBJ2-1 TRBV20-1
TGTGCCAGCAGCTTAAGTCGGGGGGGCGTGGATACGCAGTATTTT CASSLSRGGVDTQYF TRBD2 - TRBJ2-3 TRBV7-3
TGCGCCAGCAGTGAAGGGTATACTGAGCAGTTCTTC CASSEGYTEQFF - - TRBJ2-1 TRBV10-1
TGTGCCAGCAGCTTAGGGGAGGGCCCCAATTCACCCCTCCACTTT CASSLGEGPNSPLHF - - TRBJ1-6 TRBV7-9
TGCGCCAGCAGCTTGGAACCGTTCTATGGCTACACCTTC CASSLEPFYGYTF - - TRBJ1-2 TRBV5-1
TGTGCCAGCAGCTTAGCGGTGGACACCATATATTTT CASSLAVDTIYF - - TRBJ1-3 TRBV7-2
TGTGCCAGCAGCTTTAGTAAGGGGGAGTACTACGAGCAGTACTTC CASSFSKGEYYEQYF - once TRBJ2-7 TRBV7-2
TGTGCCAGCAGTTCCGACAGGGTGGGGTTGAATGGCTACACCTTC CASSSDRVGLNGYTF TRBD1 - TRBJ1-2 TRBV2
TGTGCCAGCAGGGGACTCGCAAACTATGGCTACACCTTC CASRGLANYGYTF - - TRBJ1-2 TRBV2
TGTGCCAGCACCCCCTGGGGGGAGGGCACAGATACGCAGTATTTT CASTPWGEGTDTQYF - few TRBJ2-3 TRBV6-2/TRBV6-3
TGCGCCAGCAGCTTGGACCCAGCGGGGGACCAAGAGACCCAGTACTTC CASSLDPAGDQETQYF TRBD2 - TRBJ2-5 TRBV5-1
TGTGCCAGCAGTTCCTCGGGGCTCGGCTATGGCTACACCTTC CASSSSGLGYGYTF - - TRBJ1-2 TRBV6-5
TGTGCCTGGAAAACAGAATCGAACTATGGCTACACCTTC CAWKTESNYGYTF - few TRBJ1-2 TRBV30
TGTGCCAGCAGTGTGGGGACCGGGGAGCTGTTTTTT CASSVGTGELFF - - TRBJ2-2 TRBV2
TGTGCCAGCAGTTTAAAGACAGATCGGCATGGCTACACCTTC CASSLKTDRHGYTF - - TRBJ1-2 TRBV28
TGCAGTGCCCATACAGGGCGGGTGGACACTGAAGCTTTCTTT CSAHTGRVDTEAFF - - TRBJ1-1 TRBV20-1
TGTGCCAGCAGTGAATGGGGGGGTGCGGAGACCCAGTACTTC CASSEWGGAETQYF TRBD2 - TRBJ2-5 TRBV6-4
TGTGCCATCGGACAGGCCATGAACACTGAAGCTTTCTTT CAIGQAMNTEAFF TRBD1 - TRBJ1-1 TRBV24-1
TGCAGTGCTAGGACAGGGGGCACTGGAAACACCATATATTTT CSARTGGTGNTIYF TRBD1 - TRBJ1-3 TRBV20-1
TGTGCCATCAGTGAGCGAGGGGGCGGACAGCCCCAGCATTTT CAISERGGGQPQHF TRBD1 - TRBJ1-5 TRBV10-3
TGTGCCAGCAGTGAAGTCCCGATTTCACCCCTCCACTTT CASSEVPISPLHF - - TRBJ1-6 TRBV6-1
TGTGCCAGCAGCTTAGTAGCGGGGGGCAACACCGGGGAGCTGTTTTTT CASSLVAGGNTGELFF TRBD2 - TRBJ2-2 TRBV7-2
TGCACCAGCAGCCAAGATCGGAGGAATCAGCCCCAGCATTTT CTSSQDRRNQPQHF - - TRBJ1-5 TRBV1
TGTGCCACCAGTGTCGGTGGACAGGGCACAGATACGCAGTATTTT CATSVGGQGTDTQYF TRBD1 - TRBJ2-3 TRBV24-1
TGTGCCAGCAGCGGGTACAGGGGCTCTAATTCACCCCTCCACTTT CASSGYRGSNSPLHF TRBD1 - TRBJ1-6 TRBV7-8
TGTGCCAGCAGCGCGGGACAGGTTTTTGCAGATACGCAGTATTTT CASSAGQVFADTQYF TRBD1 - TRBJ2-3 TRBV6-2/TRBV6-3
TGTGCCAGCAATTTGAGGTCGGGGAACACAGATACGCAGTATTTT CASNLRSGNTDTQYF - - TRBJ2-3 TRBV6-1
TGTGCCAGCAACCGGGACGGACTATACGAGCAGTACTTC CASNRDGLYEQYF - - TRBJ2-7 TRBV2
TGTGCCAGTTCCCCATCCTTAAGCAATCAGCCCCAGCATTTT CASSPSLSNQPQHF - - TRBJ1-5 TRBV12-3/TRBV12-4
TGTGCCAGCAGCTTATTAAGCAGGGGGCTTTCACCCCTCCACTTT CASSLLSRGLSPLHF TRBD1 - TRBJ1-6 TRBV7-9
TGTGCCACCAGTGGTTGGACAGGGGGCCGCGACCCAGGTAATTGGGATACGCAGTATTTT CATSGWTGGRDPGNWDTQYF TRBD1 once TRBJ2-3 TRBV24-1
TGCAGTGCCACGATAACGGGGAGAGGCACAGATACGCAGTATTTT CSATITGRGTDTQYF - - TRBJ2-3 TRBV20-1
TGTGCCAGTAATGCTCGGACAGGGACAGTATATAGCAATCAGCCCCAGCATTTT CASNARTGTVYSNQPQHF TRBD1 once TRBJ1-5 TRBV19
TGTGCCAGTGGACTGTCCGGGGAGCTGTTTTTT CASGLSGELFF - - TRBJ2-2 TRBV19
TGTGCCAGCAGTGAAGTTGGGACAGGGGTTGGCTACACCTTC CASSEVGTGVGYTF TRBD1 - TRBJ1-2 TRBV2
TGTGCCAGCAGCTCCTGGACAGGAACCGAGCAGTACTTC CASSSWTGTEQYF TRBD1 - TRBJ2-7 TRBV7-3
TGTGCCAGCAAGCCCAGCGGGGCAAACAATGAGCAGTTCTTC CASKPSGANNEQFF TRBD2 - TRBJ2-1 TRBV27
TGCAGTGCGAGGACTGCAAGCTCCTATAATTCACCCCTCCACTTT CSARTASSYNSPLHF - - TRBJ1-6 TRBV20-1
TGTGCCAGTAGCCCCGGGACAGGACAAAACACCATATATTTT CASSPGTGQNTIYF TRBD1 - TRBJ1-3 TRBV19
TGTGCCAGTGGCGGCGTAGGGGGCAAGGACGCTGAAGCTTTCTTT CASGGVGGKDAEAFF TRBD1 once TRBJ1-1 TRBV19
TGTGCCACCAGTGATTTGGGGAACACCGGGGAGCTGTTTTTT CATSDLGNTGELFF - once TRBJ2-2 TRBV24-1
TGTGCCACCGCGGGGGCTCATTTTGGGACCCAGTACTTC CATAGAHFGTQYF - - TRBJ2-5 TRBV24-1
TGTGCCAGCAGTGAAGTTCGGTCAGGTGGGCAGTTCTTC CASSEVRSGGQFF - - TRBJ2-1 TRBV2
TGTGCCAGCAGTTACGGGCGGCTAGCGGGGGGCGCCTACGAGCAGTACTTC CASSYGRLAGGAYEQYF TRBD2 - TRBJ2-7 TRBV6-5
TGTGCCAGCAGTTACTCTGGGCAGACTTATGGAGCTTTCTTT CASSYSGQTYGAFF - - TRBJ1-1 TRBV6-5